What follows are 12 T cell receptor beta chains derived from one specimen sequenced in a study of T-cell memory formation after mild COVID-19. A single record per CDR3 protein comes from TCRdb applying MiXCR to the 5' RACE reads. The sample lists roughly 620,000 distinct CDR3 sequences, approximately 18% occurring once. The sequenced sample was PBMCs or a T cell subset sorted from them (not recorded which). Receptor source: an adult woman who had mild COVID-19 (a few samples of this study predate the infection). Cell type and time point are not known.

V gene TRBV2 combines with J gene TRBJ2-3; D uncertain. Germline V gene data show CDR1 as SNHLY and CDR2 as FYNNEI. The CDR3 has 14 residues. V lost 3 bases and J lost 3, with 10 bases in between. Written as DNA, the CDR3 is TGTGCCAGCAGTGATGGAGTCGCAACAGATACGCAGTATTTT. Translating gives CASSDGVATDTQYF.

This chain joins TRBV5-1 and TRBJ1-1, with a tentative D call TRBD1 (5 bases). V was clipped by 3 bases and J by 4 bases, with 16 bases between them. Germline V gene lookup returns CDR1 SGHRS and CDR2 YFSETQ. The CDR3 runs to 15 residues. Here the CDR3 reads CASSSLGVGSTEAFF. The DNA for the CDR3 is TGCGCCAGCAGCTCATTGGGGGTGGGGAGCACTGAAGCTTTCTTT.

This clonotype was seen only a few times. The J gene is TRBJ2-6, the V gene TRBV7-9; 7 nucleotides line up with TRBD1. J was trimmed by 1 base and V by 1 base; bases with no gene match: 7. CDR3 length: 18 residues. The germline gives CDR1 SEHNR, CDR2 FQNEAQ (reference sequence). Here the CDR3 reads CASSLGPGQRSGANVLTF. In nucleotides, the CDR3 is TGTGCCAGCAGCTTAGGCCCGGGACAGAGATCTGGGGCCAACGTCCTGACTTTC. The variable domain in full, with the rest retrieved from reference TRBV7-9 and TRBJ2-6, is DTGVSQNPRHKITKRGQNVTFRCDPISEHNRLYWYRQTLGQGPEFLTYFQNEAQLEKSRLLSDRFSAERPKGSFSTLEIQRTEQGDSAMYLCASSLGPGQRSGANVLTFGAGSRLTVL.

This clonotype was seen only a few times. The chain recombines TRBV9 with TRBJ1-2; 8 bases match TRBD1. The trim removed 2 bases at V and 4 bases at J, leaving 7 bases unmatched. Germline loops: CDR1 SGDLS, CDR2 YYNGEE. This CDR3 comprises 15 residues. The CDR3 sequence is CASSVLPTGGYGYTF. The CDR3 nucleotides are TGTGCCAGCAGCGTTCTACCCACAGGGGGCTATGGCTACACCTTC.

This clonotype has just a few counts. This chain connects TRBV12-3 or TRBV12-4 to TRBJ1-1, with 9 bases fitting TRBD1. This CDR3 region has 16 residues. The trim removed 8 bases at V and 1 base at J, leaving 11 bases unmatched. The CDR3 DNA reads as TGTGCCAGCGCGGCGGGGACAGGGATCGGGAACACTGAAGCTTTCTTT. Translated: CASAAGTGIGNTEAFF.

The chain couples TRBV29-1 to TRBJ1-2; D not resolved. Germline CDR1 reads SQVTM; CDR2 reads ANQGSEA. Between the trimmed V and J ends, which lost 4 bases and 4 bases, there was a span of 16 bases. The CDR3 is 14 amino acids. CDR3 sequence (DNA): TGCAGCGTTGTTGATTCCGGGGTGGGCTATGGCTACACCTTC. Its translation: CSVVDSGVGYGYTF.

The J gene is TRBJ2-3, the V gene TRBV7-2; no firm D call. V lost 1 base and J lost 4, with 6 bases in between. This CDR3 is built from 13 residues. In germline, CDR1 is SGHTA, CDR2 FQGNSA. The CDR3 loop reads CASSLGLPDTQYF. The CDR3 region has the DNA TGTGCCAGCAGCTTAGGTTTACCAGATACGCAGTATTTT.

The V and J genes are TRBV20-1 and TRBJ2-7, with TRBD1 matching over 7 bases. This CDR3 is 13 amino acids long. Germline V CDR1 and CDR2: DFQATT, SNEGSKA (reference sequence). V shed 6 bases and J 5 bases; nucleotides not matched to a gene: 10. CDR3 bases: TGCAGTGCCCCACGACAGGGTACCCACGAGCAGTACTTC. Translated, it gives CSAPRQGTHEQYF.

Only a few counts were recorded for this clonotype. The CDR3, as DNA: TGTGCCAGCAGCCCTCGGGGACCGGGACTAGTCGATGAGCAGTTCTTC. Its protein is CASSPRGPGLVDEQFF. The chain carries TRBV4-2 and TRBJ2-1; 8 nucleotides line up with TRBD2. This CDR3 region has 16 residues. J gave up 8 bases and V 4 bases, and 13 bases lay outside the gene matches. The germline gives CDR1 LGHNA, CDR2 YNFKEQ.

There are a few counts of this clonotype. This chain uses TRBV5-1 with TRBJ2-1, with TRBD2 matching over 10 bases. The CDR3 is 15 amino acids. Germline V gene lookup returns CDR1 SGHRS and CDR2 YFSETQ. The V segment lost 0 bases and the J segment 5 bases; nucleotides outside the gene matches: 2. The CDR3 DNA follows: TGCGCCAGCAGCTTGGCCACTAGCGGGGACAATGAGCAGTTCTTC. This translates into CASSLATSGDNEQFF.

Only a few counts were recorded for this clonotype. This chain uses TRBV6-5 with TRBJ1-1; D gene unclear. The CDR3 spans 15 residues. Trimming pared 2 bases from V and 0 bases from J, leaving 10 bases between. Germline V gene data show CDR1 as MNHEY and CDR2 as SVGAGI. CDR3 protein: CASSYTDIMNTEAFF. In DNA form, the CDR3 reads TGTGCCAGCAGTTACACCGACATAATGAACACTGAAGCTTTCTTT.

This clonotype was picked up a small number of times. CDR3 DNA sequence: TGTGCCAGCAGCTTAGATGCGTTCGGTGGGAACAATGAGCAGTTCTTC. It is translated as CASSLDAFGGNNEQFF. The rearrangement uses TRBV11-2 and TRBJ2-1; no clear D gene. The CDR3 runs 16 residues. V was clipped by 0 bases and J by 5 bases, with 14 bases between them. The germline V gene encodes CDR1 SGHAT and CDR2 FQNNGV.